The 31 T cell receptor beta chains reported below all come from one sample, sequenced in a study of T cells in Graves' hyperthyroidism and ophthalmopathy. Amplification yielded TCR beta CDR3 regions, with RNA transcripts as the source. A first-round RT-PCR of the TCR CDR3 used the HTBI primer set. TCRdb independently ran MiXCR on the multiplex PCR reads; one entry per CDR3 protein. This table has approximately 400,000 distinct CDR3 sequences, 15% to 18% appearing once. Sequencing was done on a sample of blood. The receptors stem from a woman between 18 and 29 years old with Graves' hyperthyroidism that later progressed to Graves' ophthalmopathy.

The chain combines TRBV7-8 with TRBJ1-2; D perhaps matches TRBD1 (6 bases). The CDR3 length is 16 residues. Germline CDR1 reads SGHVS; CDR2 reads FQNEAQ. V was cut by 2 bases and J by 2 bases, with 15 bases left in between. The CDR3: CASSLFKTQGNYGYTF. The CDR3 nucleotides are TGTGCCAGCAGCTTATTTAAGACACAGGGAAACTATGGCTACACCTTC. Full variable domain (rest looked up from reference TRBV7-8 and TRBJ1-2): GAGVSQSPRYKVAKRGQDVALRCDPISGHVSLFWYQQALGQGPEFLTYFQNEAQLDKSGLPSDRFFAERPEGSVSTLKIQRTQQEDSAVYLCASSLFKTQGNYGYTFGSGTRLTVV.

This clonotype was seen repeatedly, ten times or more. The gene calls are TRBV15 and TRBJ2-1; no clear D gene. Looked up from germline, CDR1 is LNHNV and CDR2 is YYDKDF (reference sequence). V lost 5 bases and J lost 5, with 16 bases in between. CDR3 length: 15 amino acids. DNA of the CDR3: TGTGCCACCAGCCTTCACCCCTTAGGAGACAATGAGCAGTTCTTC. Amino acids: CATSLHPLGDNEQFF.

This clonotype was counted ten times or more. J is TRBJ2-5 and V is TRBV28, with 12 bases lining up with TRBD2. V was clipped by 5 bases and J by 4 bases; unmatched bases: 5. The CDR3 totals 15 residues. Germline V CDR1 and CDR2: MDHEN, SYDVKM. The CDR3 DNA is TGTGCCAGCAGTGTACTAGCGGGAGGTGCAGAGACCCAGTACTTC. As protein: CASSVLAGGAETQYF.

Points on this clonotype: Germline is not matched at one junction end, which may reflect a read error. This chain links TRBV13 with TRBJ2-1; D is possibly TRBD1 (5 bases). The CDR3 spans 15 residues. Per germline, CDR1 PRHDT and CDR2 FYEKMQ (reference sequence). The CDR3 sequence: CASSPVRGPYDEQFF. The CDR3 DNA reads as TGTGCCAGCAGCCCAGTTAGGGGTCCCTACGATGAGCAGTTCTTC.

Note on this clonotype: A much larger clone lies one base from this, so it may be a read error. The gene calls are TRBV12-3 or TRBV12-4 and TRBJ1-2; no definite D call. V shed 3 bases and J shed 6 bases, with 11 bases lying between them. The CDR3 sequence is 13 residues long. The CDR3 DNA reads TGTGCCAGCAGTTTGACTAGGCCCCATGGCTACACCTTC. Its translation: CASSLTRPHGYTF.

In this sample, this clonotype turned up many times. The chain joins TRBV5-1 to TRBJ2-1; TRBD2 might be the D (5 bases). Trimming took 2 bases from V and 3 from J, leaving 12 bases between them. The CDR3 totals 15 residues. CDR1 is SGHRS, CDR2 YFSETQ, per germline. The CDR3: CASSFGLGNYNEQFF. CDR3 DNA sequence: TGCGCCAGCAGCTTCGGACTGGGAAACTACAATGAGCAGTTCTTC. Full variable domain (remainder filled in from reference TRBV5-1 and TRBJ2-1): KAGVTQTPRYLIKTRGQQVTLSCSPISGHRSVSWYQQTPGQGLQFLFEYFSETQRNKGNFPGRFSGRQFSNSRSEMNVSTLELGDSALYLCASSFGLGNYNEQFFGPGTRLTVL.

This clonotype was counted ten times or more. V and J are TRBV20-1 and TRBJ1-5; 7 positions match TRBD1. J was trimmed by 0 bases and V by 1 base; bases with no gene match: 3. The CDR3 runs to 15 residues. Per the germline V gene, CDR1 is DFQATT and CDR2 is SNEGSKA (reference sequence). CDR3 sequence: CSARVGTDSNQPQHF. CDR3 sequence (DNA): TGCAGTGCTAGAGTCGGGACAGATAGCAATCAGCCCCAGCATTTT.

This clonotype was detected ten times or more. The chain joins TRBV20-1 to TRBJ2-1, with D possibly called TRBD1 or TRBD2 (5 bases each). Trimming took 0 bases from V and 7 from J, leaving 16 bases between them. This CDR3 has 15 amino acids. The V gene's germline CDR1 is DFQATT and CDR2 SNEGSKA (reference sequence). The CDR3: CSARDPRGGVNEQFF. The CDR3 region has the DNA TGCAGTGCTAGAGATCCGAGGGGTGGGGTAAATGAGCAGTTCTTC.

The chain links TRBV25-1 to TRBJ1-1; D is uncertain. V was trimmed by 2 bases and J by 4 bases, leaving 8 bases between them. The germline gives CDR1 MGHDK, CDR2 SYGVNS. The CDR3 covers 13 residues. CDR3 amino acids: CASSEQLTTEAFF. The CDR3 nucleotides are TGTGCCAGCAGTGAACAACTGACCACTGAAGCTTTCTTT.

This clonotype was counted at least ten times. The chain recombines TRBV27 with TRBJ1-3; TRBD1 matches 7 bases. The V gene's germline CDR1 is MNHEY and CDR2 SMNVEV (reference sequence). V lost 6 bases to trimming and J lost 4 bases; unmatched junction nucleotides: 9. The CDR3 runs to 15 residues. In DNA, the CDR3 is TGTGCCAGCAGGCAATCACAGGGGATCGGAAACACCATATATTTT. Protein: CASRQSQGIGNTIYF.

This clonotype was found many times. The chain carries TRBV10-3 and TRBJ2-3; the match to TRBD2 covers 13 bases. J gave up 5 bases and V 4 bases, and 0 bases lay outside the gene matches. Looked up from germline, CDR1 is ENHRY and CDR2 is SYGVKD. This CDR3 has 14 amino acids. CDR3 DNA sequence: TGTGCCATCAGTGGGACTAGCGGGGGAGATACGCAGTATTTT. Translation gives CAISGTSGGDTQYF.

This clonotype showed up many times. This chain connects TRBV3-1 to TRBJ2-7; D is possibly TRBD2 (6 bases). The V end lost 1 base, the J end lost 6 bases, and 13 bases lay between the germline ends. Germline V gene lookup returns CDR1 LGHDT and CDR2 YNNKEL (reference sequence). The CDR3 has 14 residues. The CDR3 DNA follows: TGTGCCAGCAGCCAAGCCGGGACTTCCGTCGAGCAGTACTTC. Its protein product is CASSQAGTSVEQYF.

The V call is TRBV3-1, the J call TRBJ2-3, with no clear D. Looked up from germline, CDR1 is LGHDT and CDR2 is YNNKEL (reference sequence). This CDR3 is 14 amino acids long. V lost 2 bases and J lost 6, with 12 bases in between. The CDR3, as DNA: TGTGCCAGCAGCCAATCGGCGGTTTCGGATACGCAGTATTTT. Its protein is CASSQSAVSDTQYF.

The sample holds many counts of this clonotype. V usage is TRBV28 and J usage is TRBJ2-3; D is possibly TRBD2 (7 bases). Looked up from germline, CDR1 is MDHEN and CDR2 is SYDVKM. The CDR3 contains 18 residues. With 7 bases removed from V and 3 bases from J, the gap between germline ends came to 26 bases. The CDR3 spells CASTKGRTGRVSTDTQYF. CDR3 nucleotide sequence: TGTGCCAGCACCAAAGGACGTACAGGGAGGGTATCGACAGATACGCAGTATTTT.

This clonotype was seen more than once but under ten times. The V call is TRBV5-4, the J call TRBJ2-1; TRBD2 matches 10 bases. This CDR3 region has 15 residues. The trim removed 6 bases at V and 6 bases at J, leaving 9 bases unmatched. From germline, CDR1 is SGHNT and CDR2 YYREEE (reference sequence). The CDR3 bases are TGTGCCAGCACCCTCGGTCCTAGCGGGAGCAATGAGCAGTTCTTC. It translates to CASTLGPSGSNEQFF.

In this sample, this clonotype turned up a few times. The chain has TRBV9 and TRBJ1-6; 8 nucleotides line up with TRBD1. The V gene's germline CDR1 is SGDLS and CDR2 YYNGEE. The CDR3 length is 15 residues. Trimming cost V 3 bases and J 9 bases; bases outside gene matches: 8. The CDR3 nucleotides read TGTGCCAGCAGCGCCGACAGGGGATGGGGTTCACCCCTCCACTTT. Protein sequence: CASSADRGWGSPLHF. The full variable domain, with the rest looked up from reference TRBV9 and TRBJ1-6, is DSGVTQTPKHLITATGQRVTLRCSPRSGDLSVYWYQQSLDQGLQFLIQYYNGEERAKGNILERFSAQQFPDLHSELNLSSLELGDSALYFCASSADRGWGSPLHFGNGTRLTVT.

This clonotype appeared many times. The V gene is TRBV28, the J gene TRBJ2-5, with TRBD1 matching 11 bases. The CDR3 spans 17 residues. V dropped 3 bases and J dropped 4; count of bases not matched to a gene: 10. Germline CDR1 is MDHEN and CDR2 is SYDVKM. DNA for the CDR3: TGTGCCAGCAGTTTGGCGGGACAGGGGGTATCAAGAGAGACCCAGTACTTC. Translation gives CASSLAGQGVSRETQYF.

There are many counts of this clonotype. The J gene is TRBJ1-4, the V gene TRBV3-1; D may be TRBD1 (6 bases). Trimming pared 4 bases from V and 7 bases from J, leaving 19 bases between. Germline V CDR1 and CDR2: LGHDT, YNNKEL (reference sequence). The CDR3 has 16 residues. The CDR3 loop is CASSPGAGAVVEKLFF. Here the CDR3 DNA reads TGTGCCAGCAGCCCGGGCGCAGGGGCAGTGGTTGAAAAACTGTTTTTT.

Note on this clonotype: This sequence may be a read error, since a much larger clone differs from it by one base. The CDR3 end shows no conserved phenylalanine or tryptophan, and so a read error is likely. The chain joins TRBV27 to TRBJ2-1; D tentatively reads TRBD1 or TRBD2 (5 bases each). CDR3 length equals 15 residues. V lost 4 bases, J lost 6 bases, and 16 bases lay in between. CDR1 and CDR2 (germline): MNHEY, SMNVEV (reference sequence). The DNA for the CDR3 is TGTGCCAGCAGTTCGAGGGGTCACCTCTTCAATGAGCAGTTCCTC. It yields the protein CASSSRGHLFNEQFL.

This clonotype has at least ten counts. The chain uses TRBV28 and TRBJ1-2; weak D call: TRBD1 (5 bases). The CDR3 is 17 residues long. Trimming left V 5 bases short and J 0 bases short, with 19 bases between. Germline loops: CDR1 MDHEN, CDR2 SYDVKM. The CDR3: CASSISGKALSNYGYTF. In DNA, the CDR3 is TGTGCCAGCAGTATATCAGGGAAGGCCTTATCTAACTATGGCTACACCTTC.

Ten or more counts support this clonotype. The V and J genes are TRBV28 and TRBJ2-5; TRBD2 aligns across 7 bases. V shed 8 bases and J 7 bases; nucleotides not matched to a gene: 4. CDR3 length: 11 amino acids. Germline lookup yields CDR1 MDHEN and CDR2 SYDVKM. The CDR3 DNA reads as TGTGCCAGCGGTCCGGGGGGGACCCAGTACTTC. It is translated as CASGPGGTQYF.

The chain recombines TRBV12-3 or TRBV12-4 with TRBJ2-1; D not certain. The CDR3 contains 15 residues. Trimming removed 0 bases at V and 4 bases at J, with 10 bases between. The CDR3 region is CASSLAQDGYNEQFF. The CDR3 bases are TGTGCCAGCAGTTTAGCTCAAGACGGTTACAATGAGCAGTTCTTC.

This clonotype was counted at least ten times. The V gene is TRBV28, the J gene TRBJ2-1; the D gene is possibly TRBD2 (6 bases). The V gene's germline CDR1 is MDHEN and CDR2 SYDVKM. This CDR3 region has 13 residues. Trimming cost V 3 bases and J 4 bases, with 7 bases left between them. Here the CDR3 DNA reads TGTGCCAGCAGTTTGGGAGGTTACAATGAGCAGTTCTTC. Protein: CASSLGGYNEQFF.

Many counts were recorded for this clonotype. J is TRBJ2-2 and V is TRBV5-1; no definite D call. Germline V CDR1 and CDR2: SGHRS, YFSETQ. V dropped 4 bases and J dropped 6 bases, with 16 bases sitting between them. This CDR3 has 15 amino acids. The CDR3 region is CASSLLGPPAGELFF. CDR3 in DNA: TGCGCCAGCAGCCTCCTTGGACCTCCGGCCGGGGAGCTGTTTTTT.

On this clonotype itself: This may stem from a read error, because a much larger clone lies one nucleotide away. This chain uses TRBV2 with TRBJ2-2; TRBD2 might be the D (6 bases). The V gene's germline CDR1 is SNHLY and CDR2 FYNNEI. The CDR3 covers 15 residues. V dropped 8 bases and J dropped 0 bases, with 13 bases sitting between them. CDR3 sequence reads: CASQRDFTNTGELFF. The CDR3 DNA reads as TGTGCCAGCCAAAGGGACTTCACGAACACCGGGGAGCTGTTTTTT.

This clonotype was detected only a few times. The CDR3 DNA sequence: TGTGCCAGCAGTTTTTTAGGTCCGAACGAGCAGTACTTC. Translating it yields CASSFLGPNEQYF. The genes are TRBV6-2 or TRBV6-3 and TRBJ2-7, with D hard to call. The V end lost 4 bases, the J end lost 5 bases, and 12 bases lay between the germline ends. The CDR3 has 13 amino acids. The germline V gene encodes CDR1 MNHEY and CDR2 SVGEGT.

This clonotype occurred many times. The chain combines TRBV7-2 with TRBJ2-7; TRBD2 matches at 7 bases. The CDR3 contains 15 residues. With 2 bases clipped from V and 3 bases from J, the junction kept 7 bases outside the gene matches. Per the germline V gene, CDR1 is SGHTA and CDR2 is FQGNSA. The CDR3 coding sequence is TGTGCCAGCAGCTTAACGGGCGGGAGTGGCTACGAGCAGTACTTC. Residues: CASSLTGGSGYEQYF. The full variable domain, in which reference TRBV7-2 and TRBJ2-7 provide the parts outside the CDR3, is GAGVSQSPSNKVTEKGKDVELRCDPISGHTALYWYRQSLGQGLEFLIYFQGNSAPDKSGLPSDRFSAERTGGSVSTLTIQRTQQEDSAVYLCASSLTGGSGYEQYFGPGTRLTVT.

At least ten counts were recorded for this clonotype. The V and J genes are TRBV12-3 or TRBV12-4 and TRBJ2-5; 9 positions match TRBD2. The CDR3 runs 21 residues. V was clipped by 8 bases and J by 2 bases; unmatched bases: 27. The DNA of the CDR3 is TGTGCCAGCGCAGGTCGCGGACAGGCAGGACTAGCGCGGGGATTACAAGAGACCCAGTACTTC. Protein product: CASAGRGQAGLARGLQETQYF.

The chain couples TRBV10-3 to TRBJ2-2, with D tentatively TRBD2 (5 bases). Between the trimmed V and J ends, which lost 4 bases and 0 bases, there was a span of 15 bases. This CDR3 is 17 amino acids long. From germline, CDR1 is ENHRY and CDR2 SYGVKD. CDR3 sequence reads: CAISGETLQTNTGELFF. Written as DNA, the CDR3 is TGTGCCATCAGTGGGGAGACTTTACAGACGAACACCGGGGAGCTGTTTTTT.

There are many counts of this clonotype. V and J are TRBV20-1 and TRBJ1-4, with 10 nucleotides matching TRBD1. Germline lookup yields CDR1 DFQATT and CDR2 SNEGSKA (reference sequence). CDR3 size: 13 residues. The V segment lost 3 bases and the J segment 8 bases; nucleotides outside the gene matches: 3. For the CDR3, the DNA is TGCAGTGCTAGTGGGGACAGGGGCGAAAAACTGTTTTTT. Its translation: CSASGDRGEKLFF.

This clonotype was observed at least ten times. This chain connects TRBV3-1 to TRBJ2-5; D might be TRBD2 (5 bases). The V gene's germline CDR1 is LGHDT and CDR2 YNNKEL (reference sequence). V lost 4 bases, J lost 11 bases, and 17 bases lay in between. The CDR3 spans 13 residues. The CDR3: CASSPGIEEAQYF. The CDR3, as DNA: TGTGCCAGCAGCCCCGGGATAGAAGAGGCGCAGTACTTC.